Below, 16 T cell receptor beta chains from the same sample are listed, as sequenced in a study of T cells after posttransplantation cyclophosphamide. Assay used: immunoSEQ multiplex PCR; TCRdb lists only in-frame clones, some missing. This table has about 24,000 clones, roughly 83% appearing once. The sequencing input was PBMCs. The receptors derive from a woman in her sixties with a blood cancer, CMV-positive, and with a related stem cell donor.

This rearrangement joins TRBV11-2 to TRBJ2-5; the match to TRBD2 covers 9 bases. The CDR3 loop spans 16 amino acids. The junction had 3 bases not matched to a gene; V was cut back by 0 bases and J by 1 base. Germline assignment: CDR1 SGHAT and CDR2 FQNNGV. CDR3 residues: CASSLDPSGAQETQYF. The CDR3, as DNA: TGTGCCAGCAGCTTAGATCCTAGCGGGGCCCAAGAGACCCAGTACTTC.

The gene calls are TRBV30 and TRBJ2-2, with TRBD2 matching over 10 bases. CDR3 length: 16 amino acids. Germline V gives CDR1 GTSNPN, CDR2 SVGIG (reference sequence). V dropped 0 bases and J dropped 4; count of bases not matched to a gene: 5. Written as DNA, the CDR3 is TGTGCCTGGAGTGTAGGTCTAGCGGGAGTCACCGGGGAGCTGTTTTTT. Translation gives CAWSVGLAGVTGELFF.

This clone was found once. This rearrangement joins TRBV25-1 to TRBJ2-5, with TRBD2 identical over 9 bases. CDR1 and CDR2 (germline): MGHDK, SYGVNS. The V and J ends lost 1 base and 7 bases, in that order; junction bases with no gene match: 13. The CDR3 loop spans 17 amino acids. This CDR3 reads CASSEWLAGPGVGTQYF. DNA of the CDR3: TGTGCCAGCAGTGAATGGCTAGCGGGACCCGGTGTAGGGACCCAGTACTTC.

The chain combines TRBV30 with TRBJ1-1; 10 bases are shared with TRBD1. V lost 2 bases and J lost 10; bases outside the gene matches: 13. Germline values: CDR1 GTSNPN, CDR2 SVGIG (reference sequence). The CDR3 is 15 amino acids. For the CDR3, the DNA is TGTGCCTGGAGTCGGGACAGGGGCGCGCGCTCTCGAGCTTTCTTT. Translating gives CAWSRDRGARSRAFF.

This chain links TRBV6-1 with TRBJ2-3; 9 positions match TRBD2. This CDR3 region has 17 residues. The germline V gene has CDR1 MNHNS and CDR2 SASEGT. V lost 1 base to trimming and J lost 1 base; unmatched junction nucleotides: 6. DNA for the CDR3: TGTGCCAGCAGTGAAGGGATTATAGCGGGAGGCACAGATACGCAGTATTTT. Its translation is CASSEGIIAGGTDTQYF.

The chain links TRBV19 to TRBJ2-2; perhaps TRBD1 as D (6 bases). The germline V gene encodes CDR1 LNHDA and CDR2 SQIVND (reference sequence). Trimming pared 5 bases from V and 0 bases from J, leaving 16 bases between. The CDR3 has 17 amino acids. This CDR3 reads CASSGVGTFSNTGELFF. In DNA, the CDR3 is TGTGCCAGTAGTGGGGTCGGGACATTCTCGAACACCGGGGAGCTGTTTTTT.

The rearrangement joins TRBV2 to TRBJ2-3; no firm D call. The CDR3 is 11 residues long. CDR1 is SNHLY, CDR2 FYNNEI, per germline. Trimming stripped 6 bases from V and 6 bases from J, with 7 bases between. The CDR3 loop reads CASRSWDTQYF. For the CDR3, the DNA is TGTGCCAGCAGGAGTTGGGATACGCAGTATTTT. Filled out from reference TRBV2 and TRBJ2-3, the complete variable domain reads EPEVTQTPSHQVTQMGQEVILRCVPISNHLYFYWYRQILGQKVEFLVSFYNNEISEKSEIFDDQFSVERPDGSNFTLKIRSTKLEDSAMYFCASRSWDTQYFGPGTRLTVL.

This chain uses TRBV21-1 with TRBJ2-1; the D segment call TRBD1 is taken from the table without a DNA check. TRBV21-1 is a pseudogene. The CDR3 loop spans 15 amino acids. CDR3 sequence: CASSNRQLGNNEQFF. The CDR3 coding sequence is TGTGCCAGCAGCAACCGACAGCTTGGGAACAATGAGCAGTTCTTC.

The CDR3, as DNA: TGTGCCACCAGCACCCTGGGACAGGGGGCCGACGAGCAGTACTTC. It translates to CATSTLGQGADEQYF. The chain joins TRBV15 to TRBJ2-7, with 12 bases that match TRBD1. The CDR3 is 15 amino acids. CDR1 LNHNV and CDR2 YYDKDF come from the germline V gene (reference sequence). The V segment lost 4 bases and the J segment 5 bases; nucleotides outside the gene matches: 6. The full variable domain, with the rest looked up from reference TRBV15 and TRBJ2-7, is DAMVIQNPRYQVTQFGKPVTLSCSQTLNHNVMYWYQQKSSQAPKLLFHYYDKDFNNEADTPDNFQSRRPNTSFCFLDIRSPGLGDTAMYLCATSTLGQGADEQYFGPGTRLTVT.

The rearrangement uses TRBV12-5 and TRBJ2-1, with D possibly matching TRBD2 (5 bases). The CDR3 is 13 residues long. Germline CDR1 and CDR2: LGHNT and FRNRAP. The V and J ends lost 6 bases and 9 bases respectively, with 15 bases between them. DNA of the CDR3: TGTGCTAGTGGACCCGACTGGGCGGGTGAGCAGTTCTTC. Its protein is CASGPDWAGEQFF.

This rearrangement joins TRBV2 to TRBJ2-7; D is unresolved. The V end was cut by 0 bases, the J end by 2 bases, with 8 bases between. CDR3 size: 14 residues. Germline V lookup: CDR1 SNHLY, CDR2 FYNNEI. CDR3: CASSEALTPYEQYF. CDR3 bases: TGTGCCAGCAGTGAAGCCCTGACACCCTACGAGCAGTACTTC.

The chain recombines TRBV25-1 with TRBJ1-5; D is uncertain. The CDR3 totals 12 residues. Germline CDR1 is MGHDK and CDR2 is SYGVNS. V lost 2 bases, J lost 6 bases, and 5 bases lay in between. The CDR3 coding sequence is TGTGCCAGCAGTGAACGGGGTCAGCCCCAGCATTTT. Its protein product is CASSERGQPQHF.

The chain is built from TRBV2 and TRBJ1-6, with D maybe TRBD1 (5 bases). The CDR3 runs to 13 residues. Trimming shortened V by 6 bases and J by 7 bases, and 10 bases separated the two germline ends. From germline, CDR1 is SNHLY and CDR2 FYNNEI. CDR3 in DNA: TGTGCCAGCAGCGACAGCCCCAATTCACCCCTCCACTTT. Translating it yields CASSDSPNSPLHF.

V usage is TRBV28 and J usage is TRBJ2-7; the match to TRBD2 covers 13 bases. Germline trimming cut 3 bases from V and 2 bases from J; bases unmatched to any gene: 7. Germline assignment: CDR1 MDHEN and CDR2 SYDVKM. This CDR3 has 17 residues. The CDR3 DNA is TGTGCCAGCAGTTTGGGGACTAGCGGGATAAGCACCTACGAGCAGTACTTC. Its translation: CASSLGTSGISTYEQYF.

The chain recombines TRBV27 with TRBJ2-6; 7 nucleotides agree with TRBD1. The CDR3 loop spans 17 amino acids. V was clipped by 2 bases and J by 2 bases; unmatched bases: 6. The germline CDR1 and CDR2 sequences are MNHEY and SMNVEV (reference sequence). This chain's CDR3 is CASSLEGAFTGANVLTF. CDR3 DNA sequence: TGTGCCAGCAGTTTAGAGGGGGCTTTCACTGGGGCCAACGTCCTGACTTTC.

The chain joins TRBV11-2 to TRBJ2-7; the D is unclear. Trimming cost V 6 bases and J 6 bases, with 15 bases left between them. The CDR3 extends over 13 amino acids. Germline loops: CDR1 SGHAT, CDR2 FQNNGV. CDR3 bases: TGTGCCAGCAGATCAACTCGAATATCCGAGCAGTACTTC. Amino acids: CASRSTRISEQYF.